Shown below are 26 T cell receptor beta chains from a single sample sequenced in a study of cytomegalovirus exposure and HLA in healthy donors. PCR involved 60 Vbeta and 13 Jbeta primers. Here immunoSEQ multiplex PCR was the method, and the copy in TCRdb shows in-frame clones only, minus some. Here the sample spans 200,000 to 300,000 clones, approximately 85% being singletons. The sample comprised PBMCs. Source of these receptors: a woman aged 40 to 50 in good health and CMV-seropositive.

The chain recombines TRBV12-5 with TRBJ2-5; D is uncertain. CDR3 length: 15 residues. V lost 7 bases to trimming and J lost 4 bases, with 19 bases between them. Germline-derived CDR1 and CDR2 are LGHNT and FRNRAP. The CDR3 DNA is TGTGCTAGTGCCTTACCCCTTAGTGACTCAGAGACCCAGTACTTC. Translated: CASALPLSDSETQYF.

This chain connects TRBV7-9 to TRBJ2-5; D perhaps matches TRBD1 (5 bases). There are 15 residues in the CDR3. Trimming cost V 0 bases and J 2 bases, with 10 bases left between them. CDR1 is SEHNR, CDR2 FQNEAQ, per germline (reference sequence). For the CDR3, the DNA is TGTGCCAGCAGCTTAGCGCAGGGTGTGCAAGAGACCCAGTACTTC. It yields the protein CASSLAQGVQETQYF.

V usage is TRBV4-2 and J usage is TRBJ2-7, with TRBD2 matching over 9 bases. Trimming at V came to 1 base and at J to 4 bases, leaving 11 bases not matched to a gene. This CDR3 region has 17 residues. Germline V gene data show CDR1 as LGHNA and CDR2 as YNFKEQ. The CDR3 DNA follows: TGTGCCAGCAGCCAAGCGGGCTTAGCGGGAGTTCGGTACGAGCAGTACTTC. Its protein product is CASSQAGLAGVRYEQYF.

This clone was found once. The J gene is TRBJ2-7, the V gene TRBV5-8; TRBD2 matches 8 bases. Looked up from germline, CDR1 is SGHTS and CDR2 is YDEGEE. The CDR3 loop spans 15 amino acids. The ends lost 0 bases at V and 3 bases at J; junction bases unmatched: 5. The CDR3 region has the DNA TGTGCCAGCAGCTTGGTGAACCGGGAGGGCTACGAGCAGTACTTC. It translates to CASSLVNREGYEQYF.

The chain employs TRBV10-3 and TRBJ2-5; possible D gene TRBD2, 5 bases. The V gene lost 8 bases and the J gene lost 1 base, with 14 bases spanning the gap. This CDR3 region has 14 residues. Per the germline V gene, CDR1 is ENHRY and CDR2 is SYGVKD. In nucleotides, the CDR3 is TGTGCCATCCGGGATCACGTTTTCCAAGAGACCCAGTACTTC. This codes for CAIRDHVFQETQYF.

This chain's CDR3 is CASSLDVWQDNTEAFF. The CDR3, as DNA: TGTGCCAGCAGCTTGGATGTCTGGCAGGATAACACTGAAGCTTTCTTT. The V and J genes are TRBV5-4 and TRBJ1-1; D not certain. The CDR3 length is 16 residues. Trimming shortened V by 0 bases and J by 2 bases, and 14 bases separated the two germline ends. CDR1 and CDR2 (germline): SGHNT, YYREEE (reference sequence).

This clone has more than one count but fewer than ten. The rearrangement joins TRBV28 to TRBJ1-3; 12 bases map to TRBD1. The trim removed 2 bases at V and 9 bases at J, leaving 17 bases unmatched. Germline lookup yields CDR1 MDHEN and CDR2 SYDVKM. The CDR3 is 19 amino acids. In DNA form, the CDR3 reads TGTGCCAGCAGTTTAATGAGTTGGGGGACAGGGGGCGGCCGGGGCACCATATATTTT. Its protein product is CASSLMSWGTGGGRGTIYF.

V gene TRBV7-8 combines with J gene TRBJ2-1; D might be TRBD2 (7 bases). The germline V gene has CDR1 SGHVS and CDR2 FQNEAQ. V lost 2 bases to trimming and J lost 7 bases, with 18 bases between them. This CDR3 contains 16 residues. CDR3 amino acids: CASSLINLGGRNEQFF. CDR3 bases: TGTGCCAGCAGCTTAATAAACTTGGGGGGGCGGAATGAGCAGTTCTTC.

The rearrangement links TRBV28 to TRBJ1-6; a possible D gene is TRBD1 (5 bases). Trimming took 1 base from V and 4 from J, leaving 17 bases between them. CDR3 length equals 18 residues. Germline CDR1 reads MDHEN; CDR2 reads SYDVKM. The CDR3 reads CASSLLFSGTDYNSPLHF. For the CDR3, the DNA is TGTGCCAGCAGTTTATTATTCAGCGGGACGGATTATAATTCACCCCTCCACTTT.

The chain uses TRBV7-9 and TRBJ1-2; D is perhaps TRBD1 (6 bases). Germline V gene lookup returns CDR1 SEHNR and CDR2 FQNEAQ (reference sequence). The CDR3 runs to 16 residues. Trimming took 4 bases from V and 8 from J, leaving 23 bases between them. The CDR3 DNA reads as TGTGCCAGCAGCTGGGCACCGGACAGTTTTAAGAACGGCTACACCTTC. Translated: CASSWAPDSFKNGYTF.

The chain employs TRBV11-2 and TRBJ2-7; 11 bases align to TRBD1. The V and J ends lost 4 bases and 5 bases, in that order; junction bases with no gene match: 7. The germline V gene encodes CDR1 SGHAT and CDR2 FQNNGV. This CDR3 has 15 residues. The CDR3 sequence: CASSSRTGGGNEQYF. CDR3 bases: TGTGCCAGCAGCTCCCGGACAGGGGGCGGAAACGAGCAGTACTTC.

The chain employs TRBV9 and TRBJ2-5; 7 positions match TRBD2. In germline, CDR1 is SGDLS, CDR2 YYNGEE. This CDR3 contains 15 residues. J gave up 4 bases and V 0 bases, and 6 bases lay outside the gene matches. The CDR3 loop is CASSVATGGTETQYF. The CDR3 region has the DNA TGTGCCAGCAGCGTAGCTACCGGGGGGACAGAGACCCAGTACTTC.

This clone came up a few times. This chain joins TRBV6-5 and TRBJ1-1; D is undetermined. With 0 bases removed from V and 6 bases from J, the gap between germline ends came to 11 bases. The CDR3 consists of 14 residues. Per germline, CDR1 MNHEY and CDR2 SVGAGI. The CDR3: CASSYSYREAEAFF. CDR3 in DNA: TGTGCCAGCAGTTACTCGTACCGGGAGGCTGAAGCTTTCTTT.

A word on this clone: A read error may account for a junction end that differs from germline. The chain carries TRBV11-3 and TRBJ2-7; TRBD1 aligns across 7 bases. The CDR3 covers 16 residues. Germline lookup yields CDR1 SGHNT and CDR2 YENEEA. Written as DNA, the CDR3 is TGTGTCAGCAGCTTAGGGGGCGTTGTAGGGCAGTACGAGCAGTACTTC. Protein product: CVSSLGGVVGQYEQYF. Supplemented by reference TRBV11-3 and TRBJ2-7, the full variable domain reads EAGVVQSPRYKIIEKKQPVAFWCNPISGHNTLYWYLQNLGQGPELLIRYENEEAVDDSQLPKDRFSAERLKGVDSTLKIQPAELGDSAVYLCVSSLGGVVGQYEQYFGPGTRLTVT.

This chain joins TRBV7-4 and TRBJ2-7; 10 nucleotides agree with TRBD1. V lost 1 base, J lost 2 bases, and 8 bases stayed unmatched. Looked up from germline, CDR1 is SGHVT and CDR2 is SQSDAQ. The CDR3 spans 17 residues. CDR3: CASSLEGQGFSPYEQYF. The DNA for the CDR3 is TGTGCCAGCAGCTTAGAGGGACAGGGGTTTTCCCCCTACGAGCAGTACTTC.

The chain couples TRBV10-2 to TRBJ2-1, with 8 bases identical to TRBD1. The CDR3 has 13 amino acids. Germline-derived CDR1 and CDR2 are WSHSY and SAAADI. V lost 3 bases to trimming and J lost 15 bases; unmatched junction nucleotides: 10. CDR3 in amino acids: CASSDPGQVERFF. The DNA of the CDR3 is TGCGCCAGCAGTGACCCGGGACAGGTCGAAAGGTTCTTC.

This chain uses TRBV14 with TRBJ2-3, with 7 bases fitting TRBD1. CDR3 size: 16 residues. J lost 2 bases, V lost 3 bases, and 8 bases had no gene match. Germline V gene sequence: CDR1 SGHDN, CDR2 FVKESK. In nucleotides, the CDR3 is TGTGCCAGCAGCCAGCTGACAGGGTCCGTCACAGATACGCAGTATTTT. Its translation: CASSQLTGSVTDTQYF. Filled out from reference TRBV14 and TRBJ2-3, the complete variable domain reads EAGVTQFPSHSVIEKGQTVTLRCDPISGHDNLYWYRRVMGKEIKFLLHFVKESKQDESGMPNNRFLAERTGGTYSTLKVQPAELEDSGVYFCASSQLTGSVTDTQYFGPGTRLTVL.

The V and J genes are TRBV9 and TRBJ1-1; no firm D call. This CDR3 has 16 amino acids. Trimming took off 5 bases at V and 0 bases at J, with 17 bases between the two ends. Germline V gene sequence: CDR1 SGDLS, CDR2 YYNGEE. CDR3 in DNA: TGTGCCAGCAGTGAAGTACCGGGATCATTGAACACTGAAGCTTTCTTT. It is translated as CASSEVPGSLNTEAFF.

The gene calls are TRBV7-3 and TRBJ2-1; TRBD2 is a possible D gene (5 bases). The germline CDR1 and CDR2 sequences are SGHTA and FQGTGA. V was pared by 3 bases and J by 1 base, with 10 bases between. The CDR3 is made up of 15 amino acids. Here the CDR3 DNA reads TGTGCCAGCAGCTTTAAGAGGGAGTCCTACAATGAGCAGTTCTTC. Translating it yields CASSFKRESYNEQFF.

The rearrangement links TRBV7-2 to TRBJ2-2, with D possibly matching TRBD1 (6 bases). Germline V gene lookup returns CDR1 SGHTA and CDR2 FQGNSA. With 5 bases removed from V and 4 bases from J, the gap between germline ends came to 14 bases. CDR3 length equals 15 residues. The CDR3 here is CASSPRTGSTGELFF. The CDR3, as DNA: TGTGCCAGCAGCCCAAGAACAGGGTCCACCGGGGAGCTGTTTTTT.

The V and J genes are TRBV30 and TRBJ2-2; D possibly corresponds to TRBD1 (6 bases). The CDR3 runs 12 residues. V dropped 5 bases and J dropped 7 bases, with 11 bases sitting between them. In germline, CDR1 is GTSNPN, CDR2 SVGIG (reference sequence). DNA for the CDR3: TGTGCCTGGGACAGGTTAATCGGGGAGCTGTTTTTT. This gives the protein CAWDRLIGELFF. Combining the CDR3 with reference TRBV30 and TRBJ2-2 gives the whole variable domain SQTIHQWPATLVQPVGSPLSLECTVEGTSNPNLYWYRQAAGRGLQLLFYSVGIGQISSEVPQNLSASRPQDRQFILSSKKLLLSDSGFYLCAWDRLIGELFFGEGSRLTVL.

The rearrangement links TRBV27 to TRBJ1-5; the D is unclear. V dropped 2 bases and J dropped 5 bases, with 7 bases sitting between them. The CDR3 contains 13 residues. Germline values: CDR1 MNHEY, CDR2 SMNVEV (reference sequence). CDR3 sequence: CASSLQRYQPQHF. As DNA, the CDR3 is TGTGCCAGCAGTTTACAGCGCTATCAGCCCCAGCATTTT.

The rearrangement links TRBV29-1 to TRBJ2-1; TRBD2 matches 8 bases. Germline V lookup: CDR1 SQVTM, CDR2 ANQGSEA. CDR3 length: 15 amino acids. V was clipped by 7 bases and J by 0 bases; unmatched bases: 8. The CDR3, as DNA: TGCAGCGCCAGTCGTCGGGAGGGCTCCTACAATGAGCAGTTCTTC. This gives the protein CSASRREGSYNEQFF.

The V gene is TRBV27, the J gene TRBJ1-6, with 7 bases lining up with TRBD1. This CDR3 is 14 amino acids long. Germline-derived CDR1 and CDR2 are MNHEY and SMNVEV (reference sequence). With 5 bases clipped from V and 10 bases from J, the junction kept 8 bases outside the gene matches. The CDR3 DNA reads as TGTGCCAGCAGTCCGACAGGGAGCAGGTCACCCCTCCACTTT. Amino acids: CASSPTGSRSPLHF.

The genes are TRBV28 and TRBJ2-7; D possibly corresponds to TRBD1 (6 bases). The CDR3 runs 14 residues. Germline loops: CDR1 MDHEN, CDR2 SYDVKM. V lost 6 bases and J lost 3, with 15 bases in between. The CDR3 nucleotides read TGTGCCAGCAGCCCGGGACAAAGTCGCTACGAGCAGTACTTC. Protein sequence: CASSPGQSRYEQYF.

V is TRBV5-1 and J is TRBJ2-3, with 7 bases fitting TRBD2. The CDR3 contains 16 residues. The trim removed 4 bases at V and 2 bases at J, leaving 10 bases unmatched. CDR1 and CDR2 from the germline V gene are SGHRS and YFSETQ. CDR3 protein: CASSPGGSGFTDTQYF. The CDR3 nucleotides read TGCGCCAGCAGCCCGGGGGGTTCGGGGTTCACAGATACGCAGTATTTT.